The clone carrying this T cell receptor beta chain was seen a handful of times. This sample was taken from a study of cytomegalovirus exposure and HLA in healthy donors. Use of 60 Vbeta and 13 Jbeta primers characterized the PCR. This table comes from immunoSEQ multiplex PCR, and its TCRdb copy is limited to in-frame clones, with some not included. Found here are 150,000 to 200,000 clones, approximately 80% of them singletons; the top ten hold 1.3%. The germline V and J ends were trimmed by 6 bases and 4 bases, with 9 bases remaining between them. Germline CDR1 DFQATT, CDR2 SNEGSKA (reference sequence). CDR3 length: 11 residues.

The sequenced sample consisted of PBMCs. The clonotype originates from a man aged 25-40 years in good health and CMV-seronegative. The V and J genes are TRBV20-1 and TRBJ2-5; D not certain. DNA of the CDR3: TGCAGTGCCAGACGTCCAGAGACCCAGTACTTC. Protein product: CSARRPETQYF.